This entry features one TCR beta chain sequence. Its antigen is still unknown. This sample stems from a study of T cell repertoires in cytomegalovirus infection. The V gene end was trimmed by 7 bases and the J gene end by 2 bases; junction bases not matched to a gene: 10. The CDR3 contains 16 residues. MiXCR was run by TCRdb on the reads, yielding one entry per CDR3 protein. Here the sample spans 650,000 to 900,000 distinct CDR3 sequences, about 27% being singletons. The sequence was collected from a human donor in good health (CMV status not recorded). Some clones in this sample may be carry-over from other donors' samples. This material consisted of cultured CD8+ T cells from PBMCs, taken from culture after CMV antigen stimulation. This chain uses TRBV12-3 or TRBV12-4 with TRBJ2-1; 8 bases fit TRBD2. DNA of the CDR3: TGTGCCAGCAATTTCCGTGGCGGGGGGCCCTACAATGAGCAGTTCTTC. Amino acid sequence: CASNFRGGGPYNEQFF.